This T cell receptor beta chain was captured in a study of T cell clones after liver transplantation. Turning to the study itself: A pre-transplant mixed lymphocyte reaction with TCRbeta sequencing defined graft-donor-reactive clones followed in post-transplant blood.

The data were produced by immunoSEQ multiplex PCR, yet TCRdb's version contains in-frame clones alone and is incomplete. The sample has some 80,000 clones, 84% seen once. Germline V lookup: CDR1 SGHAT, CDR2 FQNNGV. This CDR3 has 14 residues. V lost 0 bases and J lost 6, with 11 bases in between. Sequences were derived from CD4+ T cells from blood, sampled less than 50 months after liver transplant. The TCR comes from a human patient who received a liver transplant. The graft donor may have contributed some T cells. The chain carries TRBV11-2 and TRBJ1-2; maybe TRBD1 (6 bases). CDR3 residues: CASSLESGADGYTF. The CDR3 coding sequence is TGTGCCAGCAGCTTAGAGTCGGGGGCAGATGGCTACACCTTC.